This is a list of T cell receptor beta chains from one sample in a study of beta chain features in type 1 diabetes. Clones were sequenced by immunoSEQ multiplex PCR, and TCRdb holds only the in-frame ones, with some missing. The sample lists 500,000 to 650,000 clones, roughly an eighth occurring once. Sequenced: naive CD4+ T cells from blood. The receptors were gathered from a man under 40 with type 1 diabetes. Both conserved end residues are part of each CDR3. The D gene is left open where the match is weak. Clone size, where shown, is once, few, many, or a class for clones that have expanded.

TRBV9	NA	15	few	TRBJ1-3	CASSPPGVGGNTIYF	TGTGCCAGCAGCCCCCCAGGGGTAGGAGGAAACACCATATATTTT
TRBV2	NA	14	NA	TRBJ2-5	CASSRTSEGASQYF	TGTGCCAGCAGCCGGACGTCGGAAGGGGCGTCCCAGTACTTC
TRBV7-9	TRBD1	13	NA	TRBJ1-2	CASSQDRDYGYTF	TGTGCCAGCAGCCAGGACAGGGACTATGGCTACACCTTC
TRBV5-1	NA	13	NA	TRBJ2-5	CASRTNAQETQYF	TGCGCCAGCAGAACCAACGCCCAAGAGACCCAGTACTTC
TRBV18	TRBD1	18	few	TRBJ2-1	CASSPVQSGTGRTNEQFF	TGTGCCAGCTCACCGGTCCAATCCGGGACAGGGCGGACGAATGAGCAGTTCTTC
TRBV27	TRBD2	15	NA	TRBJ2-1	CASSFERGVSNEQFF	TGTGCCAGCAGTTTCGAGCGGGGAGTAAGCAATGAGCAGTTCTTC
TRBV29-1	NA	13	few	TRBJ2-5	CSGRVQVQETQYF	TGCAGCGGCAGGGTGCAGGTCCAAGAGACCCAGTACTTC
TRBV4-3	NA	16	NA	TRBJ1-1	CASSQRSTVTNTEAFF	TGCGCCAGCAGCCAACGTTCGACGGTTACGAACACTGAAGCTTTCTTT
TRBV5-1	NA	15	NA	TRBJ2-5	CASSSEGRRQETQYF	TGCGCCAGCAGCTCGGAGGGGCGTCGACAAGAGACCCAGTACTTC
TRBV9	NA	13	NA	TRBJ2-7	CASSVGQDYEQYF	TGTGCCAGCAGCGTAGGACAGGACTACGAGCAGTACTTC
TRBV7-9	NA	17	few	TRBJ1-5	CASSSEGTIGGNQPQHF	TGTGCCAGCAGTTCGGAGGGGACAATCGGGGGCAATCAGCCCCAGCATTTT
TRBV6-1	NA	15	few	TRBJ2-7	CASSESKVSSYEQYF	TGTGCCAGCAGTGAGTCGAAGGTTAGCTCCTACGAGCAGTACTTC
TRBV30	NA	13	few	TRBJ2-1	CAWSVQGPSEQFF	TGTGCCTGGAGTGTACAGGGACCAAGTGAGCAGTTCTTC
TRBV2	NA	12	NA	TRBJ2-7	CASSKLTYEQYF	TGTGCCAGCAGTAAACTGACATACGAGCAGTACTTC
TRBV6-1	NA	14	NA	TRBJ2-7	CASKAHPEGYEQYF	TGTGCCAGCAAAGCCCACCCGGAGGGGTACGAGCAGTACTTC
TRBV4-3	TRBD2	17	few	TRBJ2-1	CASSPIVLAGGGNEQFF	TGCGCCAGCAGCCCCATTGTGCTAGCGGGGGGAGGGAATGAGCAGTTCTTC
TRBV4-3	NA	15	few	TRBJ1-2	CASSQDRTVNYGYTF	TGCGCCAGCAGCCAAGATAGAACCGTTAACTATGGCTACACCTTC
TRBV7-9	NA	13	NA	TRBJ1-5	CASSLSNTGNQHF	TGTGCCAGCAGCTTATCCAACACGGGCAACCAGCATTTT
TRBV18	TRBD1	15	few	TRBJ1-1	CASSPPGQGNTEAFF	TGTGCCAGCTCACCGCCGGGACAGGGGAACACTGAAGCTTTCTTT
TRBV4-3	NA	15	few	TRBJ2-1	CASSQNPTGYNEQFF	TGCGCCAGCAGCCAGAATCCGACAGGATACAATGAGCAGTTCTTC
TRBV6-5	NA	13	few	TRBJ2-7	CASSSNARYEQYF	TGTGCCAGCAGTTCCAATGCCCGATACGAGCAGTACTTC
TRBV19	NA	16	NA	TRBJ2-1	CASSSRGQTFYNEQFF	TGTGCCAGTAGTAGTAGAGGACAGACCTTCTACAATGAGCAGTTCTTC
TRBV7-2	TRBD1	15	NA	TRBJ1-2	CASSFTGALNNGYTF	TGTGCCAGCAGCTTCACAGGGGCGTTAAACAATGGCTACACCTTC
TRBV7-2	NA	15	few	TRBJ2-5	CASSLGQGRGETQYF	TGTGCCAGCAGCTTAGGTCAGGGTAGGGGAGAGACCCAGTACTTC
TRBV2	TRBD2	15	NA	TRBJ2-1	CASSGTSGANNEQFF	TGTGCCAGCAGCGGGACTAGCGGGGCGAACAATGAGCAGTTCTTC
TRBV2	NA	12	NA	TRBJ1-4	CASSGTDEKLFF	TGTGCCAGCAGTGGGACAGATGAAAAACTGTTTTTT
TRBV7-6	NA	16	few	TRBJ1-5	CASSPGSGLGNQPQHF	TGTGCCAGCAGCCCTGGCTCGGGGCTCGGCAATCAGCCCCAGCATTTT
TRBV18	NA	18	NA	TRBJ2-1	CASSLWGVGNQNYNEQFF	TGTGCCAGCTCACTGTGGGGAGTCGGAAACCAAAACTACAATGAGCAGTTCTTC
TRBV30	NA	16	NA	TRBJ1-6	CAWSVDRSSYNSPLHF	TGTGCCTGGAGTGTAGACCGGAGCTCCTATAATTCACCCCTCCACTTT
TRBV14	TRBD1	16	NA	TRBJ2-1	CASSRQGGLSYNEQFF	TGTGCCAGCAGTCGACAGGGCGGGCTCTCCTACAATGAGCAGTTCTTC
TRBV19	NA	16	few	TRBJ1-5	CASTARTTYSNQPQHF	TGTGCCAGTACCGCCAGGACGACATATAGCAATCAGCCCCAGCATTTT
TRBV10-3	TRBD2	17	NA	TRBJ2-1	CAISPGLAGVSYNEQFF	TGTGCCATCAGTCCGGGACTAGCGGGAGTCTCCTACAATGAGCAGTTCTTC
TRBV6-5	NA	13	NA	TRBJ1-1	CASQNRGNTEAFF	TGTGCCAGCCAAAATCGGGGGAACACTGAAGCTTTCTTT
TRBV21-1	NA	15	few	TRBJ1-5	CASSPTGRVNQPQHF	TGTGCCAGCAGCCCAACAGGTAGGGTCAATCAGCCCCAGCATTTT
TRBV7-9	NA	14	NA	TRBJ1-2	CASSLSPRFYGYTF	TGTGCCAGCAGCTTAAGCCCCCGATTCTATGGCTACACCTTC
TRBV7-2	NA	13	few	TRBJ2-7	CASKYSGINEQYF	TGTGCCAGCAAATACAGTGGGATCAACGAGCAGTACTTC
TRBV28	NA	12	NA	TRBJ1-2	CASSSPDYGYTF	TGTGCCAGCAGTTCACCAGACTATGGCTACACCTTC
TRBV5-1	NA	13	few	TRBJ1-4	CASSLVTGEKLFF	TGCGCCAGCAGCTTAGTTACGGGGGAAAAACTGTTTTTT
TRBV27	NA	13	NA	TRBJ1-6	CASSSYRVSPLHF	TGTGCCAGCAGTTCCTACAGGGTTTCACCCCTCCACTTT
TRBV2	NA	14	few	TRBJ1-5	CASSPTGNGQPQHF	TGTGCCAGCAGTCCCACAGGGAACGGTCAGCCCCAGCATTTT
TRBV15	NA	13	few	TRBJ1-6	CATRVGTNSPLHF	TGTGCCACCAGGGTGGGGACCAATTCACCCCTCCACTTT
TRBV28	TRBD2	12	few	TRBJ2-5	CASTSGGETQYF	TGTGCCAGCACTAGCGGGGGGGAGACCCAGTACTTC
TRBV11-2	NA	12	NA	TRBJ1-2	CASSPDKDGYTF	TGTGCCAGCAGCCCGGACAAGGATGGCTACACCTTC
TRBV11-1	NA	12	NA	TRBJ2-5	CASSPRIETQYF	TGTGCCAGCAGCCCGAGAATTGAGACCCAGTACTTC
TRBV11-1	NA	14	NA	TRBJ1-1	CASSLVAVNTEAFF	TGTGCCAGCAGCTTAGTGGCAGTGAACACTGAAGCTTTCTTT
TRBV2	NA	16	NA	TRBJ2-5	CASVGNGQMYQETQYF	TGTGCCAGCGTCGGCAACGGACAAATGTACCAAGAGACCCAGTACTTC
TRBV29-1	TRBD1	12	few	TRBJ1-2	CSAGQGAHGYTF	TGCAGCGCAGGACAGGGGGCCCATGGCTACACCTTC
TRBV2	NA	14	NA	TRBJ1-4	CASSEVSREEKLFF	TGTGCCAGCAGTGAAGTTTCACGGGAGGAAAAACTGTTTTTT
TRBV2	NA	14	NA	TRBJ1-5	CASSEQGSNQPQHF	TGTGCCAGCAGTGAACAGGGGAGCAATCAGCCCCAGCATTTT